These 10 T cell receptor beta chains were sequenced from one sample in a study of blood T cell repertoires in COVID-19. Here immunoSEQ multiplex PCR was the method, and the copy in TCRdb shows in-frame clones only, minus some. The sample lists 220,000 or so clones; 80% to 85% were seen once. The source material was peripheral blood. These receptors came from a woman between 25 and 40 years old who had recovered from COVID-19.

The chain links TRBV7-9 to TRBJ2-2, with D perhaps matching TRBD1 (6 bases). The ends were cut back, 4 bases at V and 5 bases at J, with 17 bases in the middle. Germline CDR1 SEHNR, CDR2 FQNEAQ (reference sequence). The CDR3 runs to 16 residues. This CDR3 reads CASSSPDRSETGELFF. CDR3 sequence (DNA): TGTGCCAGCAGCTCGCCCGACAGGTCGGAAACCGGGGAGCTGTTTTTT. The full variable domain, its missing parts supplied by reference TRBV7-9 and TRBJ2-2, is DTGVSQNPRHKITKRGQNVTFRCDPISEHNRLYWYRQTLGQGPEFLTYFQNEAQLEKSRLLSDRFSAERPKGSFSTLEIQRTEQGDSAMYLCASSSPDRSETGELFFGEGSRLTVL.

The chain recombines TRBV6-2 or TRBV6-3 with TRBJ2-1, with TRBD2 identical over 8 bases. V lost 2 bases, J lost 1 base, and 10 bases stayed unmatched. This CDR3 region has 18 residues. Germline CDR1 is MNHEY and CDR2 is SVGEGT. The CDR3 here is CASSYPFSKRESYNEQFF. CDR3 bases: TGTGCCAGCAGTTACCCCTTTTCGAAGCGGGAGTCCTACAATGAGCAGTTCTTC.

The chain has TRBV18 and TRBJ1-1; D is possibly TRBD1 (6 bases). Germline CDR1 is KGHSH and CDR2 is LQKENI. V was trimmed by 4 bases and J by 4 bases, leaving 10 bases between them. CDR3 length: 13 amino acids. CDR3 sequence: CASSLTGTTEAFF. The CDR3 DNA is TGTGCCAGCTCACTTACAGGGACCACTGAAGCTTTCTTT.

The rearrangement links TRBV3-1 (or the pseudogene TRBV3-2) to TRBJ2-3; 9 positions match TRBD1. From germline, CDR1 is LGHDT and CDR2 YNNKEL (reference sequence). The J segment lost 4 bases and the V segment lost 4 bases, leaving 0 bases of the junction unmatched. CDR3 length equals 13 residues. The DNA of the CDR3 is TGTGCCAGCAGCCGACAGGGGGCAGATACGCAGTATTTT. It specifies CASSRQGADTQYF.

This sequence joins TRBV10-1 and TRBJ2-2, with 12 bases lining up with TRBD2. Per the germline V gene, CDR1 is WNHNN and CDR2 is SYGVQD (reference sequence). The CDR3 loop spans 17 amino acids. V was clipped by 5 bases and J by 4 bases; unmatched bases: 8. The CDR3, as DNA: TGCGCCAGCAGTAATCCGGGACTAGCGGGTTTCACCGGGGAGCTGTTTTTT. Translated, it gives CASSNPGLAGFTGELFF.

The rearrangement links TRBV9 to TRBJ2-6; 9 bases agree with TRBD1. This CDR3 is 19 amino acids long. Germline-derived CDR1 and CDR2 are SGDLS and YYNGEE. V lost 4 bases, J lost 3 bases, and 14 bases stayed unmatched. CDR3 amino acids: CASSPRPGQGPRGANVLTF. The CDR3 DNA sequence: TGTGCCAGCAGCCCCCGTCCGGGACAGGGCCCTCGTGGGGCCAACGTCCTGACTTTC.

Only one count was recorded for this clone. This chain's CDR3 is CASSESGDTYEQYF. The CDR3 region has the DNA TGCGCCAGCAGTGAGTCGGGGGACACCTACGAGCAGTACTTC. This sequence joins TRBV10-1 and TRBJ2-7, with D possibly being TRBD1 (6 bases). Germline CDR1 WNHNN, CDR2 SYGVQD (reference sequence). The CDR3 loop spans 14 amino acids. The V gene lost 0 bases and the J gene lost 2 bases, with 8 bases spanning the gap.

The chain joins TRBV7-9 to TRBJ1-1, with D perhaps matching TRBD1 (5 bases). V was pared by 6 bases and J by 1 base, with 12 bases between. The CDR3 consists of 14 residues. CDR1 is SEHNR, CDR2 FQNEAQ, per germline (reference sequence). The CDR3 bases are TGTGCCAGCAGGACCCTCGGGGGGAACACTGAAGCTTTCTTT. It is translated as CASRTLGGNTEAFF.

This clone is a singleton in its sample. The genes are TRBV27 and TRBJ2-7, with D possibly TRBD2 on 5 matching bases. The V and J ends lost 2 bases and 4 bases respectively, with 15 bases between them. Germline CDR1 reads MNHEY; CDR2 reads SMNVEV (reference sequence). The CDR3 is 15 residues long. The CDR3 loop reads CASSLEGIGWYEQYF. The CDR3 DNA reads TGTGCCAGCAGTTTAGAGGGTATTGGCTGGTACGAGCAGTACTTC.

DNA for the CDR3: TGTGCCAGCAGCTTGGGGGGACTAGCGGGAGGCTCTGGGGCCAACGTCCTGACTTTC. Its protein product is CASSLGGLAGGSGANVLTF. The V call is TRBV5-4, the J call TRBJ2-6; 15 positions agree with TRBD2. This CDR3 contains 19 residues. Germline CDR1 SGHNT, CDR2 YYREEE (reference sequence). With V trimmed by 0 bases and J by 0 bases, 1 base remained unmatched.